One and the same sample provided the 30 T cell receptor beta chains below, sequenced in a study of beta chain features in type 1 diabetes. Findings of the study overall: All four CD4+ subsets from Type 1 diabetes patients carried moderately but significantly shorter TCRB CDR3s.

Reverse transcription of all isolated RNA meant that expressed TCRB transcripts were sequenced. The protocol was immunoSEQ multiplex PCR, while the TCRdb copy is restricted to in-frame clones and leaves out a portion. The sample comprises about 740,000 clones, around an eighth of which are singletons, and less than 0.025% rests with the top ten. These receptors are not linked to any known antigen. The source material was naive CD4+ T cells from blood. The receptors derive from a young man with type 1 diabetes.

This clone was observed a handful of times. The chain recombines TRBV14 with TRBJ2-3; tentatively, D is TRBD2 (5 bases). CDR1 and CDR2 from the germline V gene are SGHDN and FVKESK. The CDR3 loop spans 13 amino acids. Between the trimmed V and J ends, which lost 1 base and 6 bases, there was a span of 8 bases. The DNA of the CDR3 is TGTGCCAGCAGCCAAGCTCCGGGGGATACGCAGTATTTT. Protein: CASSQAPGDTQYF.

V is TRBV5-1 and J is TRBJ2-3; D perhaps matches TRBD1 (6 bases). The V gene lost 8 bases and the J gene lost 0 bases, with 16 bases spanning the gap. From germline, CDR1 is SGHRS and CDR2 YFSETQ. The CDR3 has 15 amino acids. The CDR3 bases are TGCGCCAGTGCCCAAGGACAGTCTAGCACAGATACGCAGTATTTT. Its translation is CASAQGQSSTDTQYF.

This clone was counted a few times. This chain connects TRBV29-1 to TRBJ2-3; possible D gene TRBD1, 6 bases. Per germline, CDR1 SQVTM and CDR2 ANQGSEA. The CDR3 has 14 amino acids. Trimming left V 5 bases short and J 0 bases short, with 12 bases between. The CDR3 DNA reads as TGCAGCGTTTCGGACAGAGTTAGCACAGATACGCAGTATTTT. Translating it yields CSVSDRVSTDTQYF.

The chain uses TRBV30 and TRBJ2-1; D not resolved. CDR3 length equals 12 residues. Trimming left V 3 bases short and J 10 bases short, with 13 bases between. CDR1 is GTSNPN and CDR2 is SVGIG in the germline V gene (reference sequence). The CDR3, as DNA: TGTGCCTGGAGAGGCCCTACGGCCGAGCAGTTCTTC. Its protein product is CAWRGPTAEQFF.

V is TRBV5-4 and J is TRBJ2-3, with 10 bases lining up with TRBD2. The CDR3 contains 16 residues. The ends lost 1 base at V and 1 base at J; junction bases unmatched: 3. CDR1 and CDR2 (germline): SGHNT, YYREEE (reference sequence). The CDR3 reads CASSLFLAGGTDTQYF. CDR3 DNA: TGTGCCAGCAGCTTGTTTCTAGCGGGGGGCACAGATACGCAGTATTTT.

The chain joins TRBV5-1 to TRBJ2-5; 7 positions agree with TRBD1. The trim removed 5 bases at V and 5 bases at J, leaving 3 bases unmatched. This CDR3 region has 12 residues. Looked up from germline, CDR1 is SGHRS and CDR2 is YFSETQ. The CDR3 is CASRTGMETQYF. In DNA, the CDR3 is TGCGCCAGCAGGACAGGGATGGAGACCCAGTACTTC.

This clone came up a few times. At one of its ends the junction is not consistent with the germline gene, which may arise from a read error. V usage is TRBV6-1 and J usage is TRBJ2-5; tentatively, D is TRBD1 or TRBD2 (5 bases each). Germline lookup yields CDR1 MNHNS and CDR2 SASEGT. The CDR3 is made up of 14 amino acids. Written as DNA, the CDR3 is TGTGCCAGCAGTGAAGCGGGGGTTCAAGGGACCCAGTACTTC. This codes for CASSEAGVQGTQYF.

The CDR3 is CASNFRDRDNEQFF. The CDR3 bases are TGTGCCAGTAACTTCCGGGACAGAGACAATGAGCAGTTCTTC. The chain uses TRBV19 and TRBJ2-1; 7 bases agree with TRBD1. Looked up from germline, CDR1 is LNHDA and CDR2 is SQIVND (reference sequence). There are 14 residues in the CDR3. With 7 bases clipped from V and 5 bases from J, the junction kept 8 bases outside the gene matches.

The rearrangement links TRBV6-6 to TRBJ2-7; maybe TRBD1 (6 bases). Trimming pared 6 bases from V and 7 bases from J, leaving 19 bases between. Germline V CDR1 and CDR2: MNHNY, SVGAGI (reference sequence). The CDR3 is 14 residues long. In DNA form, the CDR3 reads TGTGCCAGCAGCATCCGGACAGTCGCGGAAGAGCAGTACTTC. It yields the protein CASSIRTVAEEQYF.

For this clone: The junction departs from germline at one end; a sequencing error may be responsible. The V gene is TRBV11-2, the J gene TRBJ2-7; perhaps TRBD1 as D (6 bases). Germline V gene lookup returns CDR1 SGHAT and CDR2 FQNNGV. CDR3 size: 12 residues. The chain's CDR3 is CASSLDYGQLDF. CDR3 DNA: TGTGCCAGCAGCTTAGATTACGGACAGCTAGACTTC. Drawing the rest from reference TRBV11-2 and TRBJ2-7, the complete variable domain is EAGVAQSPRYKIIEKRQSVAFWCNPISGHATLYWYQQILGQGPKLLIQFQNNGVVDDSQLPKDRFSAERLKGVDSTLKIQPAKLEDSAVYLCASSLDYGQLDFGPGTRLTVT.

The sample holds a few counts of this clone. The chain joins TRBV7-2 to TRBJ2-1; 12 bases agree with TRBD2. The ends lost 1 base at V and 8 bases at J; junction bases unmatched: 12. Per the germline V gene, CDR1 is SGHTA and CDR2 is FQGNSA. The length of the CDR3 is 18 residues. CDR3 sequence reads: CASSLGLAGGPGFDEQFF. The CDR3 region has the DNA TGTGCCAGCAGCTTAGGGCTAGCGGGGGGGCCGGGCTTCGATGAGCAGTTCTTC.

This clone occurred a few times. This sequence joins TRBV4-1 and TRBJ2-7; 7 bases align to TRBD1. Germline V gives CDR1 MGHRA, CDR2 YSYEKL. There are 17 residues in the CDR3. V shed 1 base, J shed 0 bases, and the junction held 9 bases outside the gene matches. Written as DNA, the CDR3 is TGCGCCAGCAGCCAAGGGGCACTCAGGGGGAGCTCCTACGAGCAGTACTTC. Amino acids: CASSQGALRGSSYEQYF.

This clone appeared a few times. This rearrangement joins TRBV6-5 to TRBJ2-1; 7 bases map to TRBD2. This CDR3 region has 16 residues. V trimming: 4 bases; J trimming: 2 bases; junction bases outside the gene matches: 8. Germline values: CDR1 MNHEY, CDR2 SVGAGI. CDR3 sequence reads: CASSSSTSSAYNEQFF. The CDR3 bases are TGTGCCAGCAGTTCCTCGACTAGCTCTGCCTACAATGAGCAGTTCTTC.

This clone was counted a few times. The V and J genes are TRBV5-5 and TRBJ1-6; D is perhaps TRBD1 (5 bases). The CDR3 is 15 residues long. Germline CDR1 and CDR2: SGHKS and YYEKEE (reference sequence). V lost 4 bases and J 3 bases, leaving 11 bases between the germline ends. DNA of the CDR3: TGTGCCAGCAGCCTCCTCGACAGCTATAATTCACCCCTCCACTTT. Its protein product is CASSLLDSYNSPLHF.

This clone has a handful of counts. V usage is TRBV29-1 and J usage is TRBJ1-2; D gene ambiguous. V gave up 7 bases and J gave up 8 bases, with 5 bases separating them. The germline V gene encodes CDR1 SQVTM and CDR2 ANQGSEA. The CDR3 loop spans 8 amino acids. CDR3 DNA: TGCAGCGCCACAGGCTACACCTTC. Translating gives CSATGYTF.

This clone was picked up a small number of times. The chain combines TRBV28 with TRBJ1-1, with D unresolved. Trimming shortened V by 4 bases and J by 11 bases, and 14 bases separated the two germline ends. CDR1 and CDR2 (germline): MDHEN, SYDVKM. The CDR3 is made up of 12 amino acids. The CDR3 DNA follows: TGTGCCAGCAGTTCCTCCCCCCCCTGGGCTTTCTTT. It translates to CASSSSPPWAFF.

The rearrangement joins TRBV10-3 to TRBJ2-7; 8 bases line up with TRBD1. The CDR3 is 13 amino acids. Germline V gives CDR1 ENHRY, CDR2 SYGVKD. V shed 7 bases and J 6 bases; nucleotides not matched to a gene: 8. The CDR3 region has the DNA TGTGCCATCAAGGACAGGGTGGTTGGCGAGCAGTACTTC. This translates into CAIKDRVVGEQYF.

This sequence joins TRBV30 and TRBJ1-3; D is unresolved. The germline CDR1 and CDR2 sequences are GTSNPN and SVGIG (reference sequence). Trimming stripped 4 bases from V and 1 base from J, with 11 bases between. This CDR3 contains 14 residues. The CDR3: CAWTGVRSGNTIYF. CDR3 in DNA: TGTGCCTGGACCGGAGTCCGTTCTGGAAACACCATATATTTT.

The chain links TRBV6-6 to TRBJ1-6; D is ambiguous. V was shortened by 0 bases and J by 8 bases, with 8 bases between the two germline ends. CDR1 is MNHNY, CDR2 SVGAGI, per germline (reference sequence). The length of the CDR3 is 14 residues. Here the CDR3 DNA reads TGTGCCAGCAGTTACTCGTGGACTGATTCACCCCTCCACTTT. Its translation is CASSYSWTDSPLHF.

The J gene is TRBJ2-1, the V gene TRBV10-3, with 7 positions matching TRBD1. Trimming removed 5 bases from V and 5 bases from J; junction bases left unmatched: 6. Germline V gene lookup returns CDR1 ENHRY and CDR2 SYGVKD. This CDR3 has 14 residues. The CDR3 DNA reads TGTGCCATCAGTCCGGGACAGCTTAACAATGAGCAGTTCTTC. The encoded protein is CAISPGQLNNEQFF.

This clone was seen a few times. CDR3 residues: CSVGLGWDQPQHF. The DNA for the CDR3 is TGCAGCGTTGGTCTTGGCTGGGATCAGCCCCAGCATTTT. The rearrangement joins TRBV29-1 to TRBJ1-5; no clear D. V was trimmed by 4 bases and J by 5 bases, leaving 12 bases between them. Germline-derived CDR1 and CDR2 are SQVTM and ANQGSEA. This CDR3 region has 13 residues.

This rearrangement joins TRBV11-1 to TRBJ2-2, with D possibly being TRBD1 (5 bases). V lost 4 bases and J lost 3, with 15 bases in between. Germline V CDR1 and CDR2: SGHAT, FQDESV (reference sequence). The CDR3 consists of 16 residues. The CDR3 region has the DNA TGTGCCAGCAGCTGCTCGGTTATCAGGGACACCGGGGAGCTGTTTTTT. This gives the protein CASSCSVIRDTGELFF. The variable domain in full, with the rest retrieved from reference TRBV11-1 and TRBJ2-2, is EAEVAQSPRYKITEKSQAVAFWCDPISGHATLYWYRQILGQGPELLVQFQDESVVDDSQLPKDRFSAERLKGVDSTLKIQPAELGDSAMYLCASSCSVIRDTGELFFGEGSRLTVL.

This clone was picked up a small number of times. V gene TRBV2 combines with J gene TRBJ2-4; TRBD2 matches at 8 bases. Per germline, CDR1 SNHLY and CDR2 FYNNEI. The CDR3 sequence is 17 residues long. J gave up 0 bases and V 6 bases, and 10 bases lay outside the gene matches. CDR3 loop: CASRRVAGTLAKNIQYF. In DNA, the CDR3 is TGTGCCAGCAGGCGAGTAGCGGGGACACTAGCCAAAAACATTCAGTACTTC.

The CDR3 loop reads CASRELNQPQHF. The CDR3 DNA sequence: TGTGCCAGCAGGGAGCTCAATCAGCCCCAGCATTTT. This rearrangement joins TRBV2 to TRBJ1-5; D is undetermined. Germline CDR1 reads SNHLY; CDR2 reads FYNNEI. V lost 6 bases, J lost 3 bases, and 6 bases lay in between. The CDR3 totals 12 residues.

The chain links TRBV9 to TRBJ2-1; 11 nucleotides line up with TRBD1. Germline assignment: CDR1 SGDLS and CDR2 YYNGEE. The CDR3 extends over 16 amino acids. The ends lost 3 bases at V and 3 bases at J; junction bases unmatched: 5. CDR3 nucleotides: TGTGCCAGCAGCGGCTCAGGGACAGGGGGCTACAATGAGCAGTTCTTC. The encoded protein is CASSGSGTGGYNEQFF.

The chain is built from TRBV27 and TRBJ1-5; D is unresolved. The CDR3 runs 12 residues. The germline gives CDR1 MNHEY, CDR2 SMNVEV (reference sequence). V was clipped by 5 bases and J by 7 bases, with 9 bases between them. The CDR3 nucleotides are TGTGCCAGCAGTACGCTAGGGCAGCCCCAGCATTTT. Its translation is CASSTLGQPQHF.

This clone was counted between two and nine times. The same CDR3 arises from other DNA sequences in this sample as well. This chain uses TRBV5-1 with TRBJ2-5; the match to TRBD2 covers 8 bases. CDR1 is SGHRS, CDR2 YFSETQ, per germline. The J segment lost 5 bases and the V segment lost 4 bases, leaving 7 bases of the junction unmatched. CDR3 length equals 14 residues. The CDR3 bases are TGCGCCAGCAGCCTTAACAGCGGGGGCGAGACCCAGTACTTC. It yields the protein CASSLNSGGETQYF.

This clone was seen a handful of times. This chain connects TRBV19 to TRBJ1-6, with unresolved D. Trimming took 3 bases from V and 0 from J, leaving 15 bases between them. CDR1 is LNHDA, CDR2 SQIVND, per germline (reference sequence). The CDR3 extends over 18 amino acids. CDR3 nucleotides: TGTGCCAGTAGTATTGAGCGACAAGGGAGCTCCTATAATTCACCCCTCCACTTT. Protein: CASSIERQGSSYNSPLHF.

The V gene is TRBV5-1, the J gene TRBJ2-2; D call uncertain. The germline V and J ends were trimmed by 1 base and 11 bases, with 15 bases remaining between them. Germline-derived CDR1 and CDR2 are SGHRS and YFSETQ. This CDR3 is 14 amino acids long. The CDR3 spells CASSLRRPDNELFF. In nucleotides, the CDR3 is TGCGCCAGCAGCTTGCGTAGGCCGGATAATGAGCTGTTTTTT.

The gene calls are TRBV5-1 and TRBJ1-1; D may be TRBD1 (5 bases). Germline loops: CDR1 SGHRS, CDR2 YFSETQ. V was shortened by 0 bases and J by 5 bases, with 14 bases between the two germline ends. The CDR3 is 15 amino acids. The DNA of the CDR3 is TGCGCCAGCAGCTTGGATTCTGGGGGAATTACTGAAGCTTTCTTT. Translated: CASSLDSGGITEAFF.